The 3 T cell receptor beta chains in this list originate from one sample, sequenced in a study of blood T cell repertoires in COVID-19. Some clones are missing from TCRdb's copy, which holds only in-frame ones; the method was immunoSEQ multiplex PCR. The sample includes around 95,000 clones, 80% of them seen just once. The specimen was peripheral blood. The source is a woman aged 70-85 years with acute or convalescent COVID-19.

This chain uses TRBV10-3 with TRBJ1-1, with D tentatively TRBD1 (6 bases). Per germline, CDR1 ENHRY and CDR2 SYGVKD. The CDR3 extends over 11 amino acids. V lost 8 bases, J lost 6 bases, and 10 bases lay in between. CDR3 region: CAIGQGPEAFF. The CDR3 DNA is TGTGCCATCGGTCAGGGGCCTGAAGCTTTCTTT.

The chain has TRBV2 and TRBJ1-6, with 8 bases identical to TRBD1. The length of the CDR3 is 14 residues. Germline loops: CDR1 SNHLY, CDR2 FYNNEI. The ends lost 3 bases at V and 9 bases at J; junction bases unmatched: 4. CDR3 sequence: CASSEGTGFSPLHF. Here the CDR3 DNA reads TGTGCCAGCAGTGAGGGGACAGGCTTTTCACCCCTCCACTTT.

The chain uses TRBV20-1 and TRBJ1-1; D perhaps matches TRBD1 (5 bases). The CDR3 contains 12 residues. Germline assignment: CDR1 DFQATT and CDR2 SNEGSKA (reference sequence). V gave up 3 bases and J gave up 6 bases, with 11 bases separating them. For the CDR3, the DNA is TGCAGTGCTAGTGGCAGGGCATCTGAAGCTTTCTTT. Protein product: CSASGRASEAFF.